The clone carrying this T cell receptor beta chain was recorded a few times. This CDR3 has 12 amino acids. Germline V CDR1 and CDR2: SGHKS, YYEKEE (reference sequence). V was shortened by 6 bases and J by 1 base, with 7 bases between the two germline ends. The data are from a study of T-cell memory formation after mild COVID-19. Each CDR3 protein is one row after TCRdb ran MiXCR on the 5' RACE reads. The sample contains about 360,000 distinct CDR3 sequences, 10% to 15% of which appear only once. Sequencing input: PBMCs or a T cell subset sorted from them (not recorded which). The receptor comes from a man younger than 35 who had mild COVID-19 (a few samples of this study predate the infection). Cell type and time point are not known. This chain connects TRBV5-5 to TRBJ1-1, with no clear D. CDR3 nucleotide sequence: TGTGCCAGCATGGCGGGGAACACTGAAGCTTTCTTT. Translation gives CASMAGNTEAFF.